Detailed here is one TCR beta chain. It lacks a known antigen. No quality values exist for individual bases; no much larger clone is one base distant. Sequencer: Illumina NovaSeq 6000. TCRalpha and TCRbeta cDNA libraries were constructed by 5'RACE with constant-segment primers, with sample barcodes and unique molecular identifiers being introduced. Trizol reagent was used to extract RNA from every sample. Libraries were amplified in two PCR steps, with a second sample barcode and Illumina TruSeq adapters added in the second step. Sequencing of libraries was performed on an Illumina NovaSeq with 2 x 150 bp paired-end reads. On the study's bioinformatics: The reads were demultiplexed and collapsed into UMI-guided consensus sequences using migec v1.2.7. Using mixcr v2.1.11, UMI consensuses were aligned to TRA and TRB V and J templates and then assembled into clonotypes. A clonotype was counted as expanded or contracted only if both edgeR and NoisET called the change significant, with noise models trained on biological replicates. edgeR calls used a false discovery rate-adjusted p below 0.01 and a log2 fold-change threshold of 1. As an exploratory analysis of dynamics, max-normalized trajectories of the 1000 most abundant clonotypes were examined with PCA combined with hierarchical clustering. Separately sequenced CD4+ and CD8+ repertoires were used to assign a CD4 or CD8 phenotype to each responding clone. TCRdb applied fastp at Q25 and MiXCR to the public reads, then kept only in-frame beta chains. Under each unique CDR3 protein, matching rows form one entry showing the most common genes and DNA. The V and J calls follow TCRdb's processing rather than the paper's. This sample holds 98,000 or so distinct CDR3 sequences; roughly a sixth were observed only once. Clones ranked in the top ten supply less than 6% of the sample.

Ficoll-Paque density gradient centrifugation was used to isolate PBMCs. This entry belongs to a study of T-cell memory formation after mild COVID-19 (dated by TCRdb to the early 2020s). Some background on the complete study: TCR sequence clusters from the two donors were found to be largely donor specific. In a couple of donors, T-cell clones that expanded and contracted after mild COVID-19 were tracked by sequencing TCRalpha and TCRbeta repertoires over time. Two young, previously healthy adult volunteers made up the cohort, one male and one female. The paper as a whole reports these results and caveats: The study covered only two mild cases, and larger cohorts including severe cases with pre-infection samples were considered necessary. Contracting CD4+ clones turned up mainly in the CM and EM memory subsets, whereas EMRA was where CD8+ clones were enriched. Clones that contracted from day 15 to 85 showed balanced CD4/CD8 phenotypes, whereas a second wave of clones that expanded from day 15 to 37 leaned towards CD4+. Some responding clones were detected in pre-infection memory, suggesting pre-existing cross-reactive memory T cells joined the SARS-CoV-2 response. Whether the second-wave clones peaking on day 37 were SARS-CoV-2 specific was not confirmed.

Including cysteine and phenylalanine, the CDR3 has 17 amino acids. Only CDR3 DNA is held: 51 bases, read in frame from base 1. Trimming at the junction amounts to 3 bases on V and 7 bases on J, and the germline ends lie 24 bases apart. Via the germline V gene, CDR1 is SGHTA and CDR2 FQGNSA. Sequencing was performed on PBMCs or a T cell subset sorted from them (not recorded which). The chain employs TRBV7-2 and TRBJ1-2; a tentative D match to TRBD1 spans 6 bases. The TCR was taken from a man in his late teens or twenties who had mild COVID-19 (a few samples of this study predate the infection). The sample titles of this study are shuffled in the database, so cell type and time point are left out; the donor was told from shared clones. The nucleotide sequence is TGTGCCAGCAGCTTCCAAGCCCCGGCGACAGGATACGGTGGCTACACCTTC. Translated, this gives CASSFQAPATGYGGYTF.